The present TCR beta chain was sequenced within a study of T cell repertoires in cytomegalovirus infection. About the study: CMV epitopes used comprised recently identified HLA-C-restricted ones and well-studied HLA-B-restricted ones. A matching HLA type, together with CMV infection, was signaled by public TCR beta signatures. General study findings and limits: CMV carriers with the relevant HLA were identified by cumulative public TCR beta family frequency.

TCRdb re-called the reads with MiXCR, one entry per CDR3 protein. This table has approximately 910,000 distinct CDR3 sequences, around 32% appearing once. On this clonotype: Its matching antigen is unknown.

The CDR3 consists of 16 residues. V shed 1 base and J shed 5 bases, with 17 bases lying between them. Germline CDR1 reads LNHDA; CDR2 reads SQIVND (reference sequence). The starting material was cultured CD8+ T cells from PBMCs, obtained from culture after CMV antigen stimulation. This TCR was sampled from a human donor in good health (CMV status not recorded). Some clones in this sample may be carry-over from other donors' samples. V usage is TRBV19 and J usage is TRBJ1-1; maybe TRBD1 (6 bases). The CDR3 DNA follows: TGTGCCAGTAGTATAGCGGCAGGGGTCTTCGCGACTGAAGCTTTCTTT. It translates to CASSIAAGVFATEAFF.